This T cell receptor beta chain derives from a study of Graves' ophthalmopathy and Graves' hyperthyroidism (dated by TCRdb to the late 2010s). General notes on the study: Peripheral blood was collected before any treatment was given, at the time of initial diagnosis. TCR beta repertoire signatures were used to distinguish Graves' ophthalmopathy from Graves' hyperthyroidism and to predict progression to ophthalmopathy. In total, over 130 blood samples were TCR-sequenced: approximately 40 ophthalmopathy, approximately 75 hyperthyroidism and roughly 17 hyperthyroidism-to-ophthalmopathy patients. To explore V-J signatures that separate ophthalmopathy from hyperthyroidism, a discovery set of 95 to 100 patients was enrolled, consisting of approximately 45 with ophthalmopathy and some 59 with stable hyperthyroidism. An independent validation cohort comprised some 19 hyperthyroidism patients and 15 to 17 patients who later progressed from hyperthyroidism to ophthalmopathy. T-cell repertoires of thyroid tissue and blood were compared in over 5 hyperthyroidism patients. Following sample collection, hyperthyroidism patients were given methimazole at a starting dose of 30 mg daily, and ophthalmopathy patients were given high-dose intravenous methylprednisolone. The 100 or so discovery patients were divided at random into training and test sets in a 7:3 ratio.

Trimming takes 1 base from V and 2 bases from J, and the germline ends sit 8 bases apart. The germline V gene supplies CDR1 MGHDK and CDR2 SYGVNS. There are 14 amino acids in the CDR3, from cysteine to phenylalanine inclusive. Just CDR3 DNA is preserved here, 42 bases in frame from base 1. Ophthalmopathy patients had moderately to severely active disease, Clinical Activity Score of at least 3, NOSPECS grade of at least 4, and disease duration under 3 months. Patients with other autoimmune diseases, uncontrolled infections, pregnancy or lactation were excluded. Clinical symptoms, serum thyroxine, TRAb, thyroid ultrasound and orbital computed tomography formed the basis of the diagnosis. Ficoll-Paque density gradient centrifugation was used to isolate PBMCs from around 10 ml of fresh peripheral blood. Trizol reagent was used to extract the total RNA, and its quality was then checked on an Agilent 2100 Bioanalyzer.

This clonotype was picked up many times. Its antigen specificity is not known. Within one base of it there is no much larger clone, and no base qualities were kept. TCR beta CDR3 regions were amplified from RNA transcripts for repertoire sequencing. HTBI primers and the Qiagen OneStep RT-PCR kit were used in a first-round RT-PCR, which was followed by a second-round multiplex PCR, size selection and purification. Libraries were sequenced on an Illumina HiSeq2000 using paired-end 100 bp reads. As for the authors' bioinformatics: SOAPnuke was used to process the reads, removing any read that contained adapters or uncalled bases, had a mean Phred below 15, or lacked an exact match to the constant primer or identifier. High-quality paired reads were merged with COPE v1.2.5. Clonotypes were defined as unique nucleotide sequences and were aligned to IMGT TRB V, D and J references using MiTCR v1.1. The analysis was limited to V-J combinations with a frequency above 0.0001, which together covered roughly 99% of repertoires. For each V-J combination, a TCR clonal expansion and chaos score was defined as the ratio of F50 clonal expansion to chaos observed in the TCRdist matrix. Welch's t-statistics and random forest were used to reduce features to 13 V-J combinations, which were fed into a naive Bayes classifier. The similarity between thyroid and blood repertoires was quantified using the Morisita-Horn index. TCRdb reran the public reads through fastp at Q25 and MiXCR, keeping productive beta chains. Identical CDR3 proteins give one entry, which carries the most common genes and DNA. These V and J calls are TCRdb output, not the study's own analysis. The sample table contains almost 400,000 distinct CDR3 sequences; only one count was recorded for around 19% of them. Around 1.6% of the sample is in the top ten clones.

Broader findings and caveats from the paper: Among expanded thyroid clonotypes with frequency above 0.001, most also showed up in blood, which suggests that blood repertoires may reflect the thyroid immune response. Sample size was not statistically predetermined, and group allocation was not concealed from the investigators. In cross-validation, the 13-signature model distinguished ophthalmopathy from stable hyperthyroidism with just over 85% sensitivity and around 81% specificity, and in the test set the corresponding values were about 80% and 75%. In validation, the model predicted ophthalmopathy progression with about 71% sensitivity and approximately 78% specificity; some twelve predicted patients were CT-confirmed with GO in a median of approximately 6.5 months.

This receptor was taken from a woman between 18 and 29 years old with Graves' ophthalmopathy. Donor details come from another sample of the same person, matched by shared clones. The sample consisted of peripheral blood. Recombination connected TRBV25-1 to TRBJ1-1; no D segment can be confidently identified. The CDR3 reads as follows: CASSELSANTEAFF. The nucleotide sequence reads TGTGCCAGCAGTGAATTGTCCGCCAACACTGAAGCTTTCTTT.